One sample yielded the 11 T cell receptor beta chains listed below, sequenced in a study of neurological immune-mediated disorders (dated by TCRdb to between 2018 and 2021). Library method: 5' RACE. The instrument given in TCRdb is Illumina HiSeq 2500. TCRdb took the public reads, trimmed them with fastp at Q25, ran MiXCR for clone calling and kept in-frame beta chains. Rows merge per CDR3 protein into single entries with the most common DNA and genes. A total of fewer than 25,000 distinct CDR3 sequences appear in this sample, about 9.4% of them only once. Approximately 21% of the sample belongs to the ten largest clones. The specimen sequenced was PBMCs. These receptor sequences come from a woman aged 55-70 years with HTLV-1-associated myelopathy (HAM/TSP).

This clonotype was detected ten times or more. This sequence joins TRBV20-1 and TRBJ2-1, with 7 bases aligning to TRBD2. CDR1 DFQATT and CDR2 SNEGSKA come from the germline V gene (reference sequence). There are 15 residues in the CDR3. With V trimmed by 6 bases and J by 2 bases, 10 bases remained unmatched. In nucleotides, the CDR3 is TGCAGTGCAATCTCAGCGGGGCTGGCCTACAATGAGCAGTTCTTC. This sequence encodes CSAISAGLAYNEQFF.

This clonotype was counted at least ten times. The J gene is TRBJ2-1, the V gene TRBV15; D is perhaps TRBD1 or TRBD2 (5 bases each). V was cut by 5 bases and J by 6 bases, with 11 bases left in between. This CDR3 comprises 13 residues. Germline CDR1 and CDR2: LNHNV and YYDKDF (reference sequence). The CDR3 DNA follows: TGTGCCACCAGCCCGGGACGACCCAATGAGCAGTTCTTC. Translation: CATSPGRPNEQFF.

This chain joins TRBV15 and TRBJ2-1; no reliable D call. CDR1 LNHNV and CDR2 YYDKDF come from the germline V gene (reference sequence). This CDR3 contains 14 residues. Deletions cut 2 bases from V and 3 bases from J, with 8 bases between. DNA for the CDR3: TGTGCCACCAGCAGAAGAGACATCTACAATGAGCAGTTCTTC. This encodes CATSRRDIYNEQFF. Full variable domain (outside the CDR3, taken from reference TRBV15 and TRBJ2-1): DAMVIQNPRYQVTQFGKPVTLSCSQTLNHNVMYWYQQKSSQAPKLLFHYYDKDFNNEADTPDNFQSRRPNTSFCFLDIRSPGLGDTAMYLCATSRRDIYNEQFFGPGTRLTVL.

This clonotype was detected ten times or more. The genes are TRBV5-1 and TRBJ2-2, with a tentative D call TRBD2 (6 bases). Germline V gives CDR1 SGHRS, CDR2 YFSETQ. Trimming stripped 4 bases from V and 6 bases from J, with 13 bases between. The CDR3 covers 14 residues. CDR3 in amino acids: CASSGGTSAGELFF. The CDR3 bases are TGCGCCAGCAGCGGGGGGACTTCGGCCGGGGAGCTGTTTTTT.

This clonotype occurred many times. The CDR3 is CASGISSYEQYF. CDR3 DNA sequence: TGCGCCAGCGGTATTAGCTCCTACGAGCAGTACTTC. The chain carries TRBV10-1 and TRBJ2-7; D not resolved. V was pared by 8 bases and J by 0 bases, with 8 bases between. Germline CDR1 is WNHNN and CDR2 is SYGVQD (reference sequence). This CDR3 is built from 12 residues.

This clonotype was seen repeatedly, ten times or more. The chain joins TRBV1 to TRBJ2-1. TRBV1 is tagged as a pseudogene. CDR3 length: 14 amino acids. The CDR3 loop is CTSRQINSYNEQFF. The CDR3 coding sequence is TGCACCAGCAGACAGATTAACTCCTACAATGAGCAGTTCTTC.

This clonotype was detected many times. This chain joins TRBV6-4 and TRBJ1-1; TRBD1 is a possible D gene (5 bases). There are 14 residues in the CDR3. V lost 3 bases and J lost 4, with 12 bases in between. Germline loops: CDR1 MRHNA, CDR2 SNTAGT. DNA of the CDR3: TGTGCCAGCAGTGAGTCAGGGACCTCCACTGAAGCTTTCTTT. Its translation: CASSESGTSTEAFF.

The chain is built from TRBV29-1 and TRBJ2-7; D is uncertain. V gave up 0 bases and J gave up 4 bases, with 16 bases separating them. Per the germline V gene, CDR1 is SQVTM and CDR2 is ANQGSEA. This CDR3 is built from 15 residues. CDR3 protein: CSVEDRASIGYEQYF. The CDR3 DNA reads TGCAGCGTTGAAGATCGGGCCTCAATAGGATACGAGCAGTACTTC.

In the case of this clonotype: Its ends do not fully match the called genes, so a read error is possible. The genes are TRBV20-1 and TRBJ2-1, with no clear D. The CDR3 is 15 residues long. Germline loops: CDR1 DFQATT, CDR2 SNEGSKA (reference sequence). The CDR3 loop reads CSAHKSSNSYNEQSF. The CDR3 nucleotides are TGCAGTGCTCATAAGTCATCGAACTCCTACAATGAGCAGTCCTTC.

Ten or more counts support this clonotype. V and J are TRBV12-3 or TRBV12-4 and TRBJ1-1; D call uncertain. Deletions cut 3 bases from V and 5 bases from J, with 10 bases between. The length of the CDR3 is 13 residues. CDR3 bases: TGTGCCAGCAGTTTGGACCCGCGAACTGAAGCTTTCTTT. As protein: CASSLDPRTEAFF.

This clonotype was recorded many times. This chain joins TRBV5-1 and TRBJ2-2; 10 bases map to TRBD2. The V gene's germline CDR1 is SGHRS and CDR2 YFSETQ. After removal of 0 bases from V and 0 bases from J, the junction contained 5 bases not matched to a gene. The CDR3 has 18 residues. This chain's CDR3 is CASSLVTSGVANTGELFF. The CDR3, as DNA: TGCGCCAGCAGCTTGGTTACTAGCGGGGTCGCGAACACCGGGGAGCTGTTTTTT.